This T cell receptor beta chain was sequenced during a study of T-cell reconstitution after alpha-beta-depleted transplantation in children. Ten or more counts support this clonotype. TCRbeta library construction was performed incorporating unique molecular identifiers. TCRdb re-called the PCR reads through MiXCR, storing one row per CDR3 protein. The repertoire holds 230,000 or so distinct CDR3 sequences, about 11% seen once, with approximately 2.4% in the top ten. Looked up from germline, CDR1 is MNHEY and CDR2 is SVGAGI. This CDR3 comprises 16 residues. The ends lost 3 bases at V and 7 bases at J; junction bases unmatched: 12.

This clonotype was sampled from a human donor who donated a stem cell graft to a child with acute lymphoblastic leukemia. The sequenced sample was PBMCs from the stem cell graft donor, obtained from the stem cell graft. This chain links TRBV6-5 with TRBJ2-1; 7 nucleotides line up with TRBD2. The CDR3 region is CASSYKGREGSNEQFF. The CDR3 DNA reads as TGTGCCAGCAGTTATAAGGGGAGGGAGGGCAGTAATGAGCAGTTCTTC.